The 25 T cell receptor beta chains below were found in one sample sequenced in a study of shared clonotypes between healthy human individuals. Clones were read by immunoSEQ multiplex PCR, and TCRdb kept only the in-frame ones, dropping some. Among millions of clones, more than 85% were seen once, and the ten largest hold roughly 0.36%. The specimen was naive CD4+ T cells from PBMCs. Documented subset: CD45RA+ positively selected. The source is a man aged 18 to 30 in good health. Some clones in this sample may be carry-over from other donors' samples.

The rearrangement joins TRBV27 to TRBJ2-7, with TRBD1 identical over 7 bases. V shed 2 bases, J shed 4 bases, and the junction held 8 bases outside the gene matches. Germline loops: CDR1 MNHEY, CDR2 SMNVEV (reference sequence). This CDR3 contains 15 residues. Here the CDR3 DNA reads TGTGCCAGCAGTTTAACCGGGACAGTATTTTACGAGCAGTACTTC. This encodes CASSLTGTVFYEQYF.

In regard to this clone: Other DNA sequences within the sample encode an identical CDR3. V and J are TRBV27 and TRBJ2-3, with D uncertain. Trimming took off 5 bases at V and 1 base at J, with 7 bases between the two ends. Germline V gives CDR1 MNHEY, CDR2 SMNVEV (reference sequence). CDR3 size: 13 residues. DNA for the CDR3: TGTGCCAGCAGTCTGCGCGGCACAGATACGCAGTATTTT. It is translated as CASSLRGTDTQYF.

The chain uses TRBV9 and TRBJ1-4; D remains unclear. Trimming shortened V by 7 bases and J by 0 bases, and 10 bases separated the two germline ends. The CDR3 contains 14 residues. CDR1 is SGDLS and CDR2 is YYNGEE in the germline V gene. Written as DNA, the CDR3 is TGTGCCAGCGCTTTCGCAGCAACTAATGAAAAACTGTTTTTT. Protein: CASAFAATNEKLFF.

This clone was seen a single time. The J gene is TRBJ1-2, the V gene TRBV28; D is ambiguous. Trimming stripped 3 bases from V and 5 bases from J, with 10 bases between. This CDR3 is built from 13 residues. Looked up from germline, CDR1 is MDHEN and CDR2 is SYDVKM. The CDR3: CASSFSSDYGYTF. CDR3 in DNA: TGTGCCAGCAGTTTCTCCAGTGATTATGGCTACACCTTC.

This clone was counted once. The chain carries TRBV5-4 and TRBJ1-2; 7 nucleotides match TRBD1. Per germline, CDR1 SGHNT and CDR2 YYREEE (reference sequence). V was pared by 1 base and J by 4 bases, with 1 base of the junction left unmatched. The length of the CDR3 is 13 residues. The CDR3 region is CASSLTGAYGYTF. The CDR3 DNA reads as TGTGCCAGCAGCTTGACAGGGGCCTATGGCTACACCTTC.

Comments on this clone: Additional DNA sequences in this sample encode the identical CDR3. The V gene is TRBV5-6, the J gene TRBJ1-3; D unclear. This CDR3 is built from 15 residues. The ends were cut back, 0 bases at V and 0 bases at J, with 7 bases in the middle. CDR1 and CDR2 (germline): SGHDT, YYEEEE. The CDR3 DNA sequence: TGTGCCAGCAGCTTGGTAGGGAGCTCTGGAAACACCATATATTTT. Translated: CASSLVGSSGNTIYF.

This chain uses TRBV5-1 with TRBJ1-4; TRBD1 matches at 7 bases. Germline V CDR1 and CDR2: SGHRS, YFSETQ. With V trimmed by 0 bases and J by 8 bases, 10 bases remained unmatched. The CDR3 runs 16 residues. The CDR3 loop is CASSLAPAGGTEKLFF. The CDR3 bases are TGCGCCAGCAGCTTGGCCCCGGCAGGGGGGACCGAAAAACTGTTTTTT.

CDR3 loop: CASSEGGGTEGSNEKLFF. The CDR3 bases are TGTGCCAGCAGTGAAGGGGGAGGTACGGAGGGGTCGAATGAAAAACTGTTTTTT. The V gene is TRBV25-1, the J gene TRBJ1-4; D is perhaps TRBD1 (5 bases). The V end lost 2 bases, the J end lost 5 bases, and 21 bases lay between the germline ends. The CDR3 runs 18 residues. Looked up from germline, CDR1 is MGHDK and CDR2 is SYGVNS.

CDR3 coding DNA: TGTGCCACCAGCAGAGATTTGGAGTCTCATGAGCAGTTCTTC. This codes for CATSRDLESHEQFF. The chain employs TRBV15 and TRBJ2-1; D gene uncertain. Germline CDR1 and CDR2: LNHNV and YYDKDF (reference sequence). V was cut by 0 bases and J by 8 bases, with 11 bases left in between. The CDR3 totals 14 residues.

V is TRBV11-2 and J is TRBJ1-5; 9 positions agree with TRBD1. Looked up from germline, CDR1 is SGHAT and CDR2 is FQNNGV. This CDR3 spans 16 amino acids. V was pared by 1 base and J by 4 bases, with 5 bases of the junction left unmatched. CDR3: CASSLATGGSNQPQHF. DNA for the CDR3: TGTGCCAGCAGCTTAGCGACAGGGGGTTCAAATCAGCCCCAGCATTTT.

Only a few counts were recorded for this clone. The chain couples TRBV11-3 to TRBJ2-5; D is possibly TRBD1 (6 bases). V gave up 1 base and J gave up 5 bases, with 14 bases separating them. In germline, CDR1 is SGHNT, CDR2 YENEEA. This CDR3 is built from 15 residues. CDR3 sequence (DNA): TGTGCCAGCAGCTTAGGCACAGGGCCGGGGGAGACCCAGTACTTC. This translates into CASSLGTGPGETQYF.

This chain uses TRBV28 with TRBJ2-1, with TRBD2 matching 7 bases. V lost 7 bases and J lost 1; bases outside the gene matches: 4. The length of the CDR3 is 14 residues. The germline V gene encodes CDR1 MDHEN and CDR2 SYDVKM. The CDR3 reads CASTREWSYNEQFF. CDR3 DNA sequence: TGTGCCAGCACGCGGGAGTGGTCCTACAATGAGCAGTTCTTC.

V and J are TRBV29-1 and TRBJ1-1; the D is unclear. CDR3 size: 13 residues. CDR1 and CDR2 (germline): SQVTM, ANQGSEA. Trimming left V 6 bases short and J 2 bases short, with 13 bases between. In DNA, the CDR3 is TGCAGCGTCATTCCCCACGGAAACACTGAAGCTTTCTTT. Translated: CSVIPHGNTEAFF.

This chain joins TRBV27 and TRBJ2-3; tentative D call: TRBD2 (6 bases). Trimming removed 3 bases at V and 2 bases at J, with 9 bases between. CDR1 is MNHEY, CDR2 SMNVEV, per germline (reference sequence). This CDR3 spans 14 amino acids. The CDR3: CASSFPGATDTQYF. The DNA for the CDR3 is TGTGCCAGCAGTTTCCCGGGAGCCACAGATACGCAGTATTTT.

The CDR3 region is CASSLPGQGRPGELFF. The CDR3 region has the DNA TGTGCCAGCAGCTTACCGGGACAGGGTCGACCCGGGGAGCTGTTTTTT. The chain links TRBV7-9 to TRBJ2-2; TRBD1 aligns across 9 bases. Trimming took 2 bases from V and 6 from J; bases not matched to a gene: 7. The CDR3 extends over 16 amino acids. The germline CDR1 and CDR2 sequences are SEHNR and FQNEAQ (reference sequence).

This chain links TRBV6-1 with TRBJ1-1; D is unresolved. This CDR3 contains 16 residues. Germline V gene sequence: CDR1 MNHNS, CDR2 SASEGT. Trimming took off 1 base at V and 4 bases at J, with 16 bases between the two ends. CDR3 DNA sequence: TGTGCCAGCAGTGAAGGACAATATCGAACTGGCACTGAAGCTTTCTTT. Protein: CASSEGQYRTGTEAFF.

The rearrangement uses TRBV28 and TRBJ1-5; 7 bases map to TRBD1. The CDR3 spans 19 residues. Trimming at V came to 6 bases and at J to 0 bases, leaving 17 bases not matched to a gene. Germline assignment: CDR1 MDHEN and CDR2 SYDVKM. This CDR3 is CASSQDRVSDPYSNQPQHF. CDR3 nucleotides: TGTGCCAGCAGCCAAGACAGGGTTTCCGATCCCTATAGCAATCAGCCCCAGCATTTT. The entire variable domain, with the rest obtained from reference TRBV28 and TRBJ1-5, is as follows: DVKVTQSSRYLVKRTGEKVFLECVQDMDHENMFWYRQDPGLGLRLIYFSYDVKMKEKGDIPEGYSVSREKKERFSLILESASTNQTSMYLCASSQDRVSDPYSNQPQHFGDGTRLSIL.

The chain carries TRBV7-8 and TRBJ2-7, with D possibly being TRBD1 (6 bases). Germline values: CDR1 SGHVS, CDR2 FQNEAQ. CDR3 size: 16 residues. Trimming took 1 base from V and 5 from J, leaving 18 bases between them. The CDR3 is CASSLGSRGASHEQYF. The CDR3 nucleotides are TGTGCCAGCAGCTTAGGTAGCAGGGGCGCGTCCCACGAGCAGTACTTC.

The chain couples TRBV4-1 to TRBJ2-2, with no clear D. V was cut by 4 bases and J by 5 bases, with 14 bases left in between. From germline, CDR1 is MGHRA and CDR2 YSYEKL. The CDR3 loop spans 15 amino acids. The CDR3 reads CASSPANPRTGELFF. DNA for the CDR3: TGCGCCAGCAGCCCAGCGAATCCGAGGACCGGGGAGCTGTTTTTT.

The chain is built from TRBV27 and TRBJ1-2; D possibly corresponds to TRBD1 (5 bases). The V gene lost 5 bases and the J gene lost 1 base, with 17 bases spanning the gap. Germline CDR1 is MNHEY and CDR2 is SMNVEV (reference sequence). This CDR3 is 16 amino acids long. CDR3 DNA: TGTGCCAGCAGTCCTTTTCACAAAGGGGTTAACTATGGCTACACCTTC. Its translation: CASSPFHKGVNYGYTF.

The V call is TRBV7-2, the J call TRBJ2-5; D call uncertain. The V gene lost 3 bases and the J gene lost 0 bases, with 2 bases spanning the gap. The CDR3 covers 12 residues. The V gene's germline CDR1 is SGHTA and CDR2 FQGNSA. CDR3 sequence (DNA): TGTGCCAGCAGCTTTAACCAAGAGACCCAGTACTTC. As protein: CASSFNQETQYF. Together with reference TRBV7-2 and TRBJ2-5, the CDR3 gives the full variable domain: GAGVSQSPSNKVTEKGKDVELRCDPISGHTALYWYRQSLGQGLEFLIYFQGNSAPDKSGLPSDRFSAERTGGSVSTLTIQRTQQEDSAVYLCASSFNQETQYFGPGTRLLVL.

A single count supports this clone. This CDR3 reads CASSAVGTGTSGYNEQFF. The CDR3 nucleotides read TGCGCCAGCAGCGCAGTAGGCACCGGGACTAGCGGCTACAATGAGCAGTTCTTC. The V call is TRBV5-1, the J call TRBJ2-1; TRBD2 aligns across 11 bases. Germline CDR1 reads SGHRS; CDR2 reads YFSETQ. Germline trimming cut 4 bases from V and 3 bases from J; bases unmatched to any gene: 12. The CDR3 length is 18 residues.

V is TRBV5-1 and J is TRBJ1-1; 11 positions match TRBD1. Looked up from germline, CDR1 is SGHRS and CDR2 is YFSETQ. The CDR3 has 14 amino acids. Trimming at V came to 4 bases and at J to 4 bases, leaving 3 bases not matched to a gene. CDR3 bases: TGCGCCAGCAGCGTCGGGACAGGGGGCACTGAAGCTTTCTTT. Its translation: CASSVGTGGTEAFF.

The chain links TRBV19 to TRBJ1-2; no clear D gene. The germline V gene encodes CDR1 LNHDA and CDR2 SQIVND (reference sequence). CDR3 length equals 15 residues. The germline V and J ends were trimmed by 5 bases and 1 base, with 14 bases remaining between them. Written as DNA, the CDR3 is TGTGCCAGTAGTGATCCCGTAAGGATTAACTATGGCTACACCTTC. This translates into CASSDPVRINYGYTF.

The rearrangement uses TRBV5-1 and TRBJ2-5; 9 positions agree with TRBD1. Germline V gene data show CDR1 as SGHRS and CDR2 as YFSETQ. The CDR3 is 13 residues long. With V trimmed by 10 bases and J by 5 bases, 9 bases remained unmatched. This CDR3 is CASHPDRGETQYF. In DNA form, the CDR3 reads TGCGCCTCCCACCCCGACAGGGGGGAGACCCAGTACTTC.